This T cell receptor beta chain was recovered during a study of tumor T cells in aggressive B-cell lymphoma. Sequenced by immunoSEQ multiplex PCR; TCRdb stores in-frame clones only, minus some. The table shows some 5,000 clones, with roughly 77% occurring only once. J gave up 7 bases and V 5 bases, and 7 bases lay outside the gene matches. Looked up from germline, CDR1 is LNHDA and CDR2 is SQIVND (reference sequence). This CDR3 has 13 amino acids. The origin of this receptor is an adult with diffuse large B cell lymphoma. Material: tumor tissue. The rearrangement links TRBV19 to TRBJ2-7; 8 bases are a match to TRBD1. The CDR3 loop reads CASSARTGREQYF. CDR3 DNA: TGTGCCAGTAGTGCGCGGACAGGGCGGGAGCAGTACTTC.